The 32 T cell receptor beta chains given below trace back to one sample, sequenced in a study of blood T cell repertoires in COVID-19. Some clones are missing from TCRdb's copy, which holds only in-frame ones; the method was immunoSEQ multiplex PCR. Of 470,000 or so clones listed, 75% to 90% are singletons. Sequenced: peripheral blood. Source of these receptors: a human donor in a cohort sampled during active COVID-19.

This clone has a handful of counts. This chain joins TRBV7-2 and TRBJ2-3, with D hard to call. CDR3 length equals 15 residues. V shed 5 bases and J shed 10 bases, with 22 bases lying between them. From germline, CDR1 is SGHTA and CDR2 FQGNSA. CDR3 sequence: CASSPRVQIGWAQYF. CDR3 DNA: TGTGCCAGCAGCCCCCGGGTCCAAATTGGATGGGCGCAGTATTTT.

The chain links TRBV30 to TRBJ1-5; TRBD1 is a possible D gene (6 bases). The V and J ends lost 8 bases and 3 bases respectively, with 14 bases between them. From germline, CDR1 is GTSNPN and CDR2 SVGIG (reference sequence). There are 13 residues in the CDR3. Written as DNA, the CDR3 is TGTGCCACCTCCGGGACAAACAATCAGCCCCAGCATTTT. It encodes CATSGTNNQPQHF.

The chain joins TRBV7-9 to TRBJ2-1; 7 bases align to TRBD2. Per the germline V gene, CDR1 is SEHNR and CDR2 is FQNEAQ (reference sequence). The V segment lost 5 bases and the J segment 6 bases; nucleotides outside the gene matches: 4. The CDR3 consists of 13 residues. This CDR3 is CASSTGTTNEQFF. CDR3 sequence (DNA): TGTGCCAGCAGCACCGGGACTACCAATGAGCAGTTCTTC.

The V and J genes are TRBV24-1 and TRBJ2-1, with 12 bases fitting TRBD2. CDR3 size: 19 residues. Trimming at V came to 3 bases and at J to 2 bases, leaving 10 bases not matched to a gene. Per germline, CDR1 KGHDR and CDR2 SFDVKD. The CDR3 loop is CATSDTLAGGTSTYNEQFF. CDR3 DNA sequence: TGTGCCACCAGTGATACTCTAGCGGGAGGGACGTCGACCTACAATGAGCAGTTCTTC.

The chain carries TRBV19 and TRBJ1-2, with a possible D match to TRBD1 (6 bases). In germline, CDR1 is LNHDA, CDR2 SQIVND (reference sequence). Trimming left V 0 bases short and J 9 bases short, with 14 bases between. This CDR3 contains 14 residues. The CDR3 loop reads CASSIENRAQSYTF. The CDR3 DNA sequence: TGTGCCAGTAGTATAGAGAACAGGGCTCAGAGCTACACCTTC.

The V call is TRBV27, the J call TRBJ2-7, with D perhaps matching TRBD1 (6 bases). Looked up from germline, CDR1 is MNHEY and CDR2 is SMNVEV (reference sequence). The germline V and J ends were trimmed by 0 bases and 6 bases, with 18 bases remaining between them. The CDR3 consists of 16 residues. The CDR3 protein is CASSLSRAGLGGEQYF. DNA for the CDR3: TGTGCCAGCAGTTTATCGAGGGCAGGCCTAGGGGGCGAGCAGTACTTC.

The chain joins TRBV9 to TRBJ2-2, with 11 bases matching TRBD2. CDR1 and CDR2 from the germline V gene are SGDLS and YYNGEE. The ends lost 3 bases at V and 5 bases at J; junction bases unmatched: 18. The length of the CDR3 is 20 residues. The CDR3 bases are TGTGCCAGCAGCGCCCTTGGGACGGTTGCCGCTAGCGGGAGGACCGGGGAGCTGTTTTTT. It specifies CASSALGTVAASGRTGELFF.

The V gene is TRBV20-1, the J gene TRBJ1-5; 7 positions match TRBD1. With 3 bases clipped from V and 6 bases from J, the junction kept 11 bases outside the gene matches. There are 15 residues in the CDR3. Germline CDR1 is DFQATT and CDR2 is SNEGSKA (reference sequence). As DNA, the CDR3 is TGCAGTGCTAGTCCGACGACAGGGCAAATTCAGCCCCAGCATTTT. Translated: CSASPTTGQIQPQHF.

The rearrangement uses TRBV5-1 and TRBJ2-5; 15 nucleotides align to TRBD2. V shed 4 bases and J 1 base; nucleotides not matched to a gene: 8. The CDR3 consists of 18 residues. CDR1 SGHRS and CDR2 YFSETQ come from the germline V gene. The CDR3 loop reads CASSRGLAGGPSQETQYF. CDR3 nucleotide sequence: TGCGCCAGCAGCCGGGGACTAGCGGGAGGACCATCCCAAGAGACCCAGTACTTC. The entire variable domain, with the rest obtained from reference TRBV5-1 and TRBJ2-5, is as follows: KAGVTQTPRYLIKTRGQQVTLSCSPISGHRSVSWYQQTPGQGLQFLFEYFSETQRNKGNFPGRFSGRQFSNSRSEMNVSTLELGDSALYLCASSRGLAGGPSQETQYFGPGTRLLVL.

The rearrangement links TRBV28 to TRBJ1-2, with D maybe TRBD1 (6 bases). Per the germline V gene, CDR1 is MDHEN and CDR2 is SYDVKM. The CDR3 has 13 amino acids. Trimming stripped 6 bases from V and 7 bases from J, with 15 bases between. The CDR3 sequence is CASSWAQGLGYTF. The CDR3 DNA sequence: TGTGCCAGCAGCTGGGCGCAGGGGCTTGGCTACACCTTC.

The V gene is TRBV19, the J gene TRBJ2-7, with D hard to call. V was shortened by 3 bases and J by 4 bases, with 4 bases between the two germline ends. The length of the CDR3 is 11 residues. The germline gives CDR1 LNHDA, CDR2 SQIVND (reference sequence). The DNA for the CDR3 is TGTGCCAGTAGTATCGGGTACGAGCAGTACTTC. Encoded protein: CASSIGYEQYF.

In this sample, this clone turned up once. The sample holds other DNA sequences that translate to the same CDR3. V and J are TRBV19 and TRBJ1-1; D call uncertain. Trimming stripped 2 bases from V and 0 bases from J, with 7 bases between. The CDR3 runs 14 residues. Germline CDR1 LNHDA, CDR2 SQIVND (reference sequence). CDR3 loop: CASSIWALNTEAFF. The CDR3 DNA reads TGTGCCAGTAGTATATGGGCCTTGAACACTGAAGCTTTCTTT.

J is TRBJ2-7 and V is TRBV6-2 or TRBV6-3; D is perhaps TRBD2 (5 bases). Trimming pared 0 bases from V and 1 base from J, leaving 10 bases between. CDR1 is MNHEY, CDR2 SVGEGT, per germline. This CDR3 has 15 amino acids. CDR3 loop: CASSYSNRESYEQYF. DNA of the CDR3: TGTGCCAGCAGTTACTCGAACCGGGAATCCTACGAGCAGTACTTC.

The chain recombines TRBV10-3 with TRBJ2-1; 7 nucleotides align to TRBD2. The CDR3 is 16 amino acids. V lost 0 bases to trimming and J lost 5 bases; unmatched junction nucleotides: 7. Germline-derived CDR1 and CDR2 are ENHRY and SYGVKD. The CDR3 sequence: CAISESNGRLHNEQFF. CDR3 DNA sequence: TGTGCCATCAGTGAGTCGAACGGGAGGCTGCACAATGAGCAGTTCTTC.

The chain joins TRBV9 to TRBJ1-3; D perhaps matches TRBD1 (6 bases). The V gene's germline CDR1 is SGDLS and CDR2 YYNGEE. V was shortened by 2 bases and J by 0 bases, with 9 bases between the two germline ends. The CDR3 contains 15 residues. The CDR3 here is CASSVRGGSGNTIYF. The CDR3 DNA is TGTGCCAGCAGCGTTAGGGGGGGCTCTGGAAACACCATATATTTT.

This clone was seen just once. V usage is TRBV7-8 and J usage is TRBJ1-1, with TRBD1 matching over 8 bases. Germline values: CDR1 SGHVS, CDR2 FQNEAQ. J gave up 6 bases and V 5 bases, and 11 bases lay outside the gene matches. The CDR3 loop spans 15 amino acids. The CDR3 protein is CASSRTGRYQAEAFF. The CDR3 nucleotides read TGTGCCAGCAGCCGGACAGGGAGGTATCAGGCTGAAGCTTTCTTT.

There are a few counts of this clone. A read error may produce the germline difference seen at one junction end. The chain uses TRBV7-7 and TRBJ2-2, with 10 bases fitting TRBD2. The CDR3 consists of 15 residues. Germline V gene sequence: CDR1 SSHAT, CDR2 FNYEAQ (reference sequence). CDR3 loop: CASSPASGSPGELFF. The CDR3 DNA is TGTGCTAGCAGCCCCGCTAGCGGGAGTCCCGGGGAGCTGTTTTTT.

V usage is TRBV5-1 and J usage is TRBJ2-5, with D possibly TRBD1 on 5 matching bases. V lost 4 bases and J 7 bases, leaving 20 bases between the germline ends. The CDR3 has 15 residues. Per germline, CDR1 SGHRS and CDR2 YFSETQ. CDR3 region: CASSTQGMGRGTQYF. The CDR3 region has the DNA TGCGCCAGCAGCACGCAGGGAATGGGTAGGGGGACCCAGTACTTC.

The CDR3 sequence: CAIRRTGGSYEQYF. The DNA for the CDR3 is TGTGCCATCAGACGGACAGGGGGCTCCTACGAGCAGTACTTC. V and J are TRBV10-3 and TRBJ2-7, with 10 bases identical to TRBD1. The junction had 2 bases not matched to a gene; V was cut back by 6 bases and J by 0 bases. Germline V gives CDR1 ENHRY, CDR2 SYGVKD. The CDR3 sequence is 14 residues long.

CDR3 sequence (DNA): TGTGCCAGAAGCATTTCCGGGACATCTGCAACTAATGAAAAACTGTTTTTT. As protein: CARSISGTSATNEKLFF. The rearrangement joins TRBV5-3 to TRBJ1-4; weak D call: TRBD1 (6 bases). TRBV5-3 is treated as an ORF (open reading frame) with a function not yet certain. The CDR3 covers 17 residues. Trimming cost V 4 bases and J 0 bases, with 16 bases left between them.

This chain connects TRBV24-1 to TRBJ1-1; D may be TRBD1 (5 bases). The CDR3 sequence is 16 residues long. CDR1 KGHDR and CDR2 SFDVKD come from the germline V gene. V was cut by 2 bases and J by 6 bases, with 18 bases left in between. The CDR3 sequence is CATSDCEKQGRAEAFF. CDR3 DNA sequence: TGTGCCACCAGTGATTGCGAAAAGCAGGGTCGGGCTGAAGCTTTCTTT.

V gene TRBV18 combines with J gene TRBJ2-7, with TRBD2 matching over 7 bases. Germline CDR1 is KGHSH and CDR2 is LQKENI. V lost 0 bases to trimming and J lost 3 bases; unmatched junction nucleotides: 2. The CDR3 spans 14 residues. CDR3 sequence (DNA): TGTGCCAGCTCACCACCGGGGGGGAACTACGAGCAGTACTTC. Translated: CASSPPGGNYEQYF.

The rearrangement links TRBV5-5 to TRBJ1-1; no definite D call. Trimming took 3 bases from V and 5 from J, leaving 11 bases between them. The CDR3 runs to 13 residues. The V gene's germline CDR1 is SGHKS and CDR2 YYEKEE (reference sequence). CDR3 coding DNA: TGTGCCAGCAGCTCGGCTGTCAGGACTGAAGCTTTCTTT. It specifies CASSSAVRTEAFF.

The chain recombines TRBV6-1 with TRBJ2-7, with a weak D call TRBD1 (6 bases). The CDR3 totals 13 residues. V gave up 1 base and J gave up 10 bases, with 14 bases separating them. CDR1 and CDR2 from the germline V gene are MNHNS and SASEGT. The CDR3 DNA follows: TGTGCCAGCAGTGAAGAGACAGGATTGAAACAGTACTTC. As protein: CASSEETGLKQYF.

The chain employs TRBV5-6 and TRBJ1-5; D is possibly TRBD1 (5 bases). The V and J ends lost 2 bases and 6 bases respectively, with 27 bases between them. The CDR3 loop spans 19 amino acids. Germline V gene lookup returns CDR1 SGHDT and CDR2 YYEEEE. The CDR3 nucleotides read TGTGCCAGCAGCTTAGTCTCGTCTGGAGGGCAGGGCCCACTTCAGCCCCAGCATTTT. As protein: CASSLVSSGGQGPLQPQHF. Using reference TRBV5-6 and TRBJ1-5 for the parts outside the CDR3, the full variable domain is DAGVTQSPTHLIKTRGQQVTLRCSPKSGHDTVSWYQQALGQGPQFIFQYYEEEERQRGNFPDRFSGHQFPNYSSELNVNALLLGDSALYLCASSLVSSGGQGPLQPQHFGDGTRLSIL.

V usage is TRBV28 and J usage is TRBJ2-1; TRBD2 is a possible D gene (5 bases). The CDR3 loop spans 12 amino acids. V lost 6 bases to trimming and J lost 10 bases, with 13 bases between them. Germline lookup yields CDR1 MDHEN and CDR2 SYDVKM. For the CDR3, the DNA is TGTGCCAGCAGGGTCCTAGCTGAGGAGCAGTTCTTC. Residues: CASRVLAEEQFF.

This chain connects TRBV6-1 to TRBJ1-1; no clear D. Trimming removed 2 bases from V and 6 bases from J, with 16 bases in between. Germline V lookup: CDR1 MNHNS, CDR2 SASEGT. The CDR3 spans 15 residues. In nucleotides, the CDR3 is TGTGCCAGCAGTGAACTTGGGGAGGGTTTCTCTGAAGCTTTCTTT. Translation: CASSELGEGFSEAFF.

The V gene is TRBV28, the J gene TRBJ2-7; 7 bases are a match to TRBD1. The CDR3 has 15 amino acids. The V and J ends lost 3 bases and 7 bases, in that order; junction bases with no gene match: 12. In germline, CDR1 is MDHEN, CDR2 SYDVKM. This chain's CDR3 is CASSFRGRGPGEQYF. The CDR3 nucleotides are TGTGCCAGCAGTTTCAGAGGAAGGGGGCCCGGGGAGCAGTACTTC.

Here the CDR3 DNA reads TGTGCCAGCAGGTACGACAGGGGGAATGACGAGCAGTACTTC. Encoded protein: CASRYDRGNDEQYF. This chain links TRBV6-5 with TRBJ2-7, with TRBD1 matching 9 bases. CDR1 is MNHEY, CDR2 SVGAGI, per germline. Unmatched junction bases numbered 8, after V lost 6 bases and J lost 5 bases. This CDR3 spans 14 amino acids.

This clone showed up just a few times. This rearrangement joins TRBV5-6 to TRBJ1-5; 7 bases line up with TRBD1. Germline V gene lookup returns CDR1 SGHDT and CDR2 YYEEEE. This CDR3 has 15 residues. V shed 0 bases, J shed 0 bases, and the junction held 0 bases outside the gene matches. The CDR3 DNA reads as TGTGCCAGCAGCTTGGACAGGGGTAGCAATCAGCCCCAGCATTTT. Encoded protein: CASSLDRGSNQPQHF.

The rearrangement joins TRBV7-9 to TRBJ1-2, with D possibly TRBD1 on 5 matching bases. Germline CDR1 is SEHNR and CDR2 is FQNEAQ (reference sequence). Trimming took off 5 bases at V and 2 bases at J, with 12 bases between the two ends. The CDR3 contains 14 residues. CDR3 sequence: CASSPGGTNYGYTF. For the CDR3, the DNA is TGTGCCAGCAGCCCTGGGGGGACCAACTATGGCTACACCTTC.

This clone was counted a few times. CDR3: CATSPPSSNTIYF. CDR3 coding DNA: TGTGCCACCAGCCCCCCGTCGTCAAACACCATATATTTT. The V call is TRBV15, the J call TRBJ1-3, with D hard to call. V was pared by 5 bases and J by 6 bases, with 11 bases between. The CDR3 totals 13 residues. Germline values: CDR1 LNHNV, CDR2 YYDKDF (reference sequence).